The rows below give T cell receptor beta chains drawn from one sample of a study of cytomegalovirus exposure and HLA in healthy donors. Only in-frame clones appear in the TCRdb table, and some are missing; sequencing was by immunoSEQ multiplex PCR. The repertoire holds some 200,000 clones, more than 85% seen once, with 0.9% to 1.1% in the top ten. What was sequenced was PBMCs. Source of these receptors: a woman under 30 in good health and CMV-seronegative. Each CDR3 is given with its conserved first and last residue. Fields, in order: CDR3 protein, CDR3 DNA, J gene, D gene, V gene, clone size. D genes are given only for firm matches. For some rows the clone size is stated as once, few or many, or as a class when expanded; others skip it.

CASSSDRDREFAQYF,TGTGCCAGCAGTTCCGACCGGGACAGGGAGTTCGCGCAGTACTTC,TRBJ2-5,TRBD1,TRBV13,NA
CASSIDRATEAFF,TGTGCCAGCAGCATAGACAGGGCCACTGAAGCTTTCTTT,TRBJ1-1,TRBD1,TRBV11-2,few
CASSELGTQGEEQYF,TGTGCCAGCAGTGAACTCGGGACACAGGGAGAGGAGCAGTACTTC,TRBJ2-7,NA,TRBV25-1,NA
CASSQGQGVFYEQYF,TGTGCCAGCAGCCAGGGACAGGGGGTTTTTTACGAGCAGTACTTC,TRBJ2-7,TRBD1,TRBV7-9,once
CASSLRGGNQPQHF,TGTGCCAGCAGCTTGCGTGGCGGTAATCAGCCCCAGCATTTT,TRBJ1-5,NA,TRBV5-6,once
CASSEAWSTVSEQYF,TGTGCCAGCAGTGAAGCGTGGAGCACTGTTTCGGAGCAGTACTTC,TRBJ2-5,NA,TRBV2,NA
CASSSGQFSNQPQHF,TGTGCCAGCAGTTCGGGACAGTTTAGCAATCAGCCCCAGCATTTT,TRBJ1-5,TRBD1,TRBV2,few
CASSLSGIQETQYF,TGCGCCAGCAGCTTGTCAGGGATCCAAGAGACCCAGTACTTC,TRBJ2-5,NA,TRBV5-1,NA
CAISGTAYNEQFF,TGTGCCATCAGTGGGACAGCCTACAATGAGCAGTTCTTC,TRBJ2-1,NA,TRBV10-3,NA
CASSQDLGDNQPQHF,TGCGCCAGCAGCCAAGATCTAGGGGACAATCAGCCCCAGCATTTT,TRBJ1-5,NA,TRBV4-3,NA
CASSGRGEVGNYGYTF,TGTGCCAGCAGCGGCCGGGGGGAAGTCGGTAACTATGGCTACACCTTC,TRBJ1-2,NA,TRBV7-2,NA
CASTKLLNTEAFF,TGTGCCAGCACTAAACTCCTGAACACTGAAGCTTTCTTT,TRBJ1-1,NA,TRBV2,NA
CATSSGGLAGEQYF,TGTGCCACCAGCAGTGGTGGGCTGGCGGGCGAGCAGTACTTC,TRBJ2-7,NA,TRBV15,NA
CASSLRSHDTQYF,TGCGCCAGCAGCCTCCGTAGTCATGATACGCAGTATTTT,TRBJ2-3,NA,TRBV4-3,NA
CASSQGGWLTGNTIYF,TGTGCCAGCAGCCAAGGAGGATGGCTCACTGGAAACACCATATATTTT,TRBJ1-3,NA,TRBV4-2,NA
CASSTSGSWEGADTQYF,TGCGCCAGCAGTACTAGCGGGAGTTGGGAAGGGGCAGATACGCAGTATTTT,TRBJ2-3,TRBD2,TRBV5-1,NA
CSAAGTGGFTYEQYF,TGCAGCGCAGCCGGGACAGGGGGCTTTACCTACGAGCAGTACTTC,TRBJ2-7,TRBD1,TRBV29-1,NA
CASSQKIGTSGSYEQFF,TGCGCCAGCAGCCAAAAGATCGGGACTAGCGGGAGTTATGAGCAGTTCTTC,TRBJ2-1,TRBD2,TRBV4-1,NA
CASRYRNIQYF,TGTGCCAGCAGGTACAGGAACATTCAGTACTTC,TRBJ2-4,NA,TRBV6-1,NA
CASRKNTPGQGATEAFF,TGTGCCAGCAGGAAAAACACCCCGGGACAGGGGGCCACTGAAGCTTTCTTT,TRBJ1-1,TRBD1,TRBV7-8,NA
CASSFAEETQYF,TGTGCCAGCAGCTTTGCGGAAGAGACCCAGTACTTC,TRBJ2-5,NA,TRBV7-9,NA
CASSDHLERGSEKLFF,TGTGCCAGTAGCGATCACCTGGAAAGAGGATCTGAAAAACTGTTTTTT,TRBJ1-4,NA,TRBV19,NA
CSAPGTYEQYF,TGCAGTGCGCCGGGGACCTACGAGCAGTACTTC,TRBJ2-7,NA,TRBV20-1,NA
CASSFIHEQFF,TGTGCCAGCAGCTTCATCCATGAGCAGTTCTTC,TRBJ2-1,NA,TRBV11-2,NA
CASSPLQGAWGNTEAFF,TGCGCCAGCAGCCCGCTACAGGGGGCGTGGGGGAACACTGAAGCTTTCTTT,TRBJ1-1,TRBD1,TRBV4-3,NA
CASSRQGGRSYEQYF,TGTGCCAGCAGCCGACAGGGGGGAAGATCCTACGAGCAGTACTTC,TRBJ2-7,TRBD1,TRBV5-4,NA
CASSYPQQGTYEQYF,TGTGCCAGCAGTTACCCGCAACAGGGGACCTACGAGCAGTACTTC,TRBJ2-7,TRBD1,TRBV6-6,NA
CASSAAFREGRIYNEQFF,TGTGCCAGCAGCGCTGCCTTCAGGGAGGGAAGAATATACAATGAGCAGTTCTTC,TRBJ2-1,TRBD2,TRBV9,NA
CASSSPGGEQYF,TGTGCCAGCAGCTCCCCGGGGGGCGAGCAGTACTTC,TRBJ2-7,TRBD2,TRBV7-6,NA
CASSAIYEQYF,TGTGCCAGCAGTGCAATCTACGAGCAGTACTTC,TRBJ2-7,NA,TRBV2,NA
CASSLVPLGGTEAFF,TGTGCCAGCAGCTTAGTTCCGTTAGGGGGAACTGAAGCTTTCTTT,TRBJ1-1,NA,TRBV7-9,NA
CASSQAMGGAYEQYF,TGTGCCAGCAGCCAAGCCATGGGGGGTGCGTACGAGCAGTACTTC,TRBJ2-7,NA,TRBV4-2,few
CASSSGVLSGNTIYF,TGTGCCAGCAGTTCGGGAGTTCTCTCTGGAAACACCATATATTTT,TRBJ1-3,NA,TRBV5-4,NA